The rows below give T cell receptor beta chains drawn from one sample of a study of T cell responses to AZD1222 COVID-19 vaccine. Libraries were prepared by immunoSEQ multiplex PCR; TCRdb keeps only in-frame clonotypes and omits some of them. The sample carries fewer than 120,000 clones, around 80% recorded once. The sequencing used peripheral blood, collected on day 0 of AZD1222 vaccination. All receptors derive from an adult in good health. Both conserved end residues are part of each CDR3. D genes are given only for firm matches. Expanded clones are given a class, and other clones once, few, many or no size at all.

13	TRBV7-9	TRBJ1-1	NA	NA	CASSLPGNTEAFF	TGTGCCAGCAGCTTGCCGGGGAACACTGAAGCTTTCTTT
13	TRBV19	TRBJ2-7	NA	NA	CASSFGVAYEQYF	TGTGCCAGTTCATTCGGGGTGGCCTACGAGCAGTACTTC
14	TRBV2	TRBJ1-2	few	TRBD1	CASSSGQGGYGYTF	TGTGCCAGCAGCTCCGGACAGGGAGGGTATGGCTACACCTTC
15	TRBV7-9	TRBJ1-1	NA	TRBD1	CASSLAAGGNTEAFF	TGTGCCAGCAGCTTAGCTGCAGGGGGGAACACTGAAGCTTTCTTT
14	TRBV5-1	TRBJ2-7	NA	TRBD2	CASSPTGTRPEQYF	TGCGCCAGCAGCCCGACCGGGACTAGACCCGAGCAGTACTTC
15	TRBV28	TRBJ2-3	NA	NA	CASSLQGARQDTQYF	TGTGCCAGCAGCCTACAGGGCGCGAGACAGGATACGCAGTATTTT
13	TRBV30	TRBJ1-2	NA	NA	CALVETYNYGYTF	TGTGCCCTTGTGGAAACCTATAACTATGGCTACACCTTC
15	TRBV28	TRBJ1-3	NA	NA	CASNVGGASGNTIYF	TGTGCCAGCAATGTTGGGGGGGCCTCTGGAAACACCATATATTTT
14	TRBV7-9	TRBJ1-4	NA	TRBD1	CASSFGQGAEKLFF	TGTGCCAGCAGCTTTGGACAGGGGGCTGAAAAACTGTTTTTT
16	TRBV10-3	TRBJ2-5	NA	TRBD2	CAISETPPAGEETQYF	TGTGCCATCAGTGAGACCCCCCCAGCGGGGGAGGAGACCCAGTACTTC
12	TRBV5-6	TRBJ1-2	NA	NA	CASSRYRGGYTF	TGTGCCAGCAGCCGATATAGGGGGGGCTACACCTTC
13	TRBV3-1/TRBV3-2	TRBJ1-2	once	NA	CASRQQLSTGYTF	TGTGCCAGCCGACAGCAGCTGTCTACTGGCTACACCTTC
12	TRBV30	TRBJ1-4	few	NA	CAWSRVTEKLFF	TGTGCCTGGAGTCGGGTTACTGAAAAACTGTTTTTT
15	TRBV11-1	TRBJ2-7	NA	TRBD1	CASSFSSGQGTGQYF	TGTGCCAGCAGCTTTAGCTCGGGACAGGGAACGGGGCAGTACTTC
17	TRBV6-8	TRBJ1-5	NA	NA	CASSDARPSYPDQPQHF	TGTGCCAGCAGTGATGCCCGCCCTTCCTACCCTGATCAGCCCCAGCATTTT
15	TRBV28	TRBJ1-6	NA	NA	CASSFVNSYNSPLHF	TGTGCCAGCAGTTTCGTGAACTCCTATAATTCACCCCTCCACTTT
16	TRBV19	TRBJ2-6	NA	NA	CASRVLQSSGANVLTF	TGTGCCAGTAGAGTTTTGCAGAGCTCTGGGGCCAACGTCCTGACTTTC
12	TRBV24-1	TRBJ1-1	NA	NA	CATSDQNTEAFF	TGTGCCACCAGTGACCAGAACACTGAAGCTTTCTTT
17	TRBV7-2	TRBJ1-1	NA	NA	CASSFLQGPNMNTEAFF	TGTGCCAGCAGCTTCCTCCAGGGGCCCAACATGAACACTGAAGCTTTCTTT
13	TRBV27	TRBJ2-7	once	NA	CASSSLISYEQYF	TGTGCCAGCAGTTCCCTAATTTCCTACGAGCAGTACTTC
16	TRBV28	TRBJ2-7	few	TRBD2	CASSTPQRGFTYEQYF	TGTGCCAGCAGTACCCCCCAGCGGGGGTTTACCTACGAGCAGTACTTC
17	TRBV7-9	TRBJ1-3	NA	NA	CASSLSTGRISGNTIYF	TGTGCCAGCAGCTTATCCACAGGACGCATCTCTGGAAACACCATATATTTT
15	TRBV7-9	TRBJ1-6	many	TRBD1	CASKATGTGNSPLHF	TGTGCCAGCAAAGCAACAGGGACAGGGAATTCACCCCTCCACTTT
21	TRBV5-1	TRBJ1-6	NA	NA	CASSLSWFGGRELSYNSPLHF	TGCGCCAGCAGCTTGAGTTGGTTCGGGGGGCGCGAATTGTCCTATAATTCACCCCTCCACTTT
12	TRBV6-2/TRBV6-3	TRBJ1-1	once	NA	CASSKRYTEAFF	TGTGCCAGCAGTAAAAGATACACTGAAGCTTTCTTT
12	TRBV6-5	TRBJ1-2	NA	NA	CASSYQTGGYTF	TGTGCCAGCAGTTACCAGACGGGCGGCTACACCTTC
16	TRBV16	TRBJ1-2	NA	TRBD1	CASSQWDRVPNYGYTF	TGTGCCAGCAGCCAATGGGACAGAGTCCCGAACTATGGCTACACCTTC
14	TRBV27	TRBJ1-1	NA	NA	CASRRFSRDTEAFF	TGTGCCAGCAGACGGTTCAGCCGGGACACTGAAGCTTTCTTT
14	TRBV11-2	TRBJ1-1	NA	TRBD1	CASSPEGTAAKAFF	TGTGCCAGCAGCCCAGAAGGGACAGCCGCGAAGGCTTTCTTT
15	TRBV15	TRBJ2-3	NA	TRBD1	CATSDRDRGPDTQYF	TGTGCCACCAGCGACCGGGACAGGGGTCCAGATACGCAGTATTTT
15	TRBV7-9	TRBJ2-7	NA	TRBD2	CASIRTSGSSYEQYF	TGTGCCAGCATCAGGACTAGCGGGAGCTCCTACGAGCAGTACTTC
19	TRBV5-1	TRBJ2-4	NA	TRBD2	CASSSHPGTSGGAKNIQYF	TGCGCCAGCAGCTCCCATCCCGGGACTAGCGGGGGAGCCAAAAACATTCAGTACTTC
15	TRBV6-2/TRBV6-3	TRBJ1-6	few	NA	CASSQLEGNNSPLHF	TGTGCCAGCAGCCAGCTAGAAGGGAATAATTCACCCCTCCACTTT
17	TRBV9	TRBJ2-1	NA	TRBD2	CASSVSRERGLNNEQFF	TGTGCCAGCAGCGTATCCCGGGAGCGGGGACTTAACAATGAGCAGTTCTTC
13	TRBV19	TRBJ2-7	NA	TRBD1	CASSTGQSYEQYF	TGTGCCAGTAGTACGGGACAGTCCTACGAGCAGTACTTC
14	TRBV5-4	TRBJ2-2	NA	NA	CASSLVKNTGELFF	TGTGCCAGCAGCTTGGTGAAGAACACCGGGGAGCTGTTTTTT
13	TRBV14	TRBJ2-7	NA	TRBD1	CASSHRGQYEQYF	TGTGCCAGCAGCCATAGGGGGCAATACGAGCAGTACTTC
13	TRBV15	TRBJ2-3	NA	NA	CATSRASTDTQYF	TGTGCCACCAGCAGGGCCTCAACAGATACGCAGTATTTT
13	TRBV5-4	TRBJ2-1	few	NA	CASSTIVYNEQFF	TGTGCCAGCAGTACAATCGTCTACAATGAGCAGTTCTTC
17	TRBV5-1	TRBJ1-2	NA	TRBD1	CASSREDRGSSGYGYTF	TGCGCCAGCAGCCGAGAAGACAGGGGTTCTTCGGGCTATGGCTACACCTTC
11	TRBV27	TRBJ1-3	few	NA	CASSRGNTIYF	TGTGCCAGCAGTCGAGGAAACACCATATATTTT
12	TRBV6-5	TRBJ2-2	NA	NA	CAAWGNTGELFF	TGTGCCGCCTGGGGGAACACCGGGGAGCTGTTTTTT
16	TRBV6-7	TRBJ1-5	NA	NA	CASSYSDGHSNQPQHF	TGTGCCAGCAGTTATAGCGATGGACATAGCAATCAGCCCCAGCATTTT
13	TRBV7-2	TRBJ2-1	NA	NA	CASSLIRDGEQFF	TGTGCCAGCAGCTTAATTCGGGATGGTGAGCAGTTCTTC
13	TRBV19	TRBJ1-5	NA	NA	CASSRQAGQPQHF	TGTGCCAGTAGTCGGCAGGCGGGTCAGCCCCAGCATTTT
15	TRBV6-2/TRBV6-3	TRBJ1-5	NA	NA	CASSPLGTSNQPQHF	TGTGCCAGCAGTCCCCTAGGAACAAGCAATCAGCCCCAGCATTTT
16	TRBV5-5	TRBJ1-4	once	NA	CASSLGTGFANEKLFF	TGTGCCAGCAGCTTGGGCACAGGATTTGCTAATGAAAAACTGTTTTTT
14	TRBV7-6	TRBJ1-5	NA	NA	CASSLRGSNQPQHF	TGTGCCAGCAGCTTGAGGGGTAGCAATCAGCCCCAGCATTTT